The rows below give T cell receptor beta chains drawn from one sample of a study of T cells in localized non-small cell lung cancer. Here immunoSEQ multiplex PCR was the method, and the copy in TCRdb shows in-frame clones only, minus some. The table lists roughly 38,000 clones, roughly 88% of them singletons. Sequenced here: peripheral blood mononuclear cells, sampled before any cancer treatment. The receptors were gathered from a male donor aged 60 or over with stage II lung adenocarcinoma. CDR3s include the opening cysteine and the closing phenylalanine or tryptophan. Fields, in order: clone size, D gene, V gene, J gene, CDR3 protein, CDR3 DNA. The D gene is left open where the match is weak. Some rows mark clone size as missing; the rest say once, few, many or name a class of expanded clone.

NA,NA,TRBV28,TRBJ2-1,CASSSPGVPYNEQFF,TGTGCCAGCAGTAGTCCGGGAGTCCCCTACAATGAGCAGTTCTTC
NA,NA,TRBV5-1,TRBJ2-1,CASSLGALSYNEQFF,TGCGCCAGCAGCTTAGGAGCCCTCTCCTACAATGAGCAGTTCTTC
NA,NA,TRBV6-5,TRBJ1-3,CASSYTGHTSGNTIYF,TGTGCCAGCAGTTACACCGGACATACCTCTGGAAACACCATATATTTT
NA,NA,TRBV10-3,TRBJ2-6,CAISLDTGANVLTF,TGTGCCATCAGCCTGGACACCGGGGCCAACGTCCTGACTTTC
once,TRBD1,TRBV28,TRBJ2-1,CASSSPYTGGYEQFF,TGTGCCAGCAGTTCTCCTTATACAGGGGGCTATGAGCAGTTCTTC
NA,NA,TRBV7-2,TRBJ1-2,CASSHGTDYGYTF,TGTGCCAGCAGCCATGGGACGGACTATGGCTACACCTTC
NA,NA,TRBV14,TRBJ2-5,CASSQDQLWGQGTQYF,TGTGCCAGCAGCCAAGATCAATTGTGGGGGCAAGGGACCCAGTACTTC
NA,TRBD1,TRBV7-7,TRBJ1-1,CASSADRSTEAFF,TGTGCCAGCAGCGCGGACAGGTCCACTGAAGCTTTCTTT
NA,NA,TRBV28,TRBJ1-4,CASKTAATNNEKLFF,TGTGCCAGCAAGACAGCCGCCACCAATAATGAAAAACTGTTTTTT
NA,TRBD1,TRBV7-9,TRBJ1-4,CASSPSTGFNEKLFF,TGTGCCAGCAGCCCCTCGACAGGGTTTAATGAAAAACTGTTTTTT
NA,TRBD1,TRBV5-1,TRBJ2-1,CASSIHNRGLGNEQFF,TGCGCCAGCAGCATACATAACAGGGGGCTTGGGAATGAGCAGTTCTTC
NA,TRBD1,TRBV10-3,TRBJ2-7,CAISEAGTGGYEQYF,TGTGCCATCAGTGAAGCCGGGACAGGGGGCTACGAGCAGTACTTC
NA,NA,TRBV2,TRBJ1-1,CASRLGVYTEAFF,TGTGCCAGCAGGTTGGGGGTGTACACTGAAGCTTTCTTT
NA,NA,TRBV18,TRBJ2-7,CASSPGEGQGARGLDEQYF,TGTGCCAGCTCACCAGGTGAGGGGCAGGGAGCGAGAGGCTTGGACGAGCAGTACTTC
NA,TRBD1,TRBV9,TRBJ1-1,CASSERGTGNTEAFF,TGTGCCAGCAGCGAGAGAGGGACAGGAAACACTGAAGCTTTCTTT
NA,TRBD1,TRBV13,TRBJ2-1,CASSLLGQGAYEQFF,TGTGCCAGCAGCTTATTAGGACAGGGGGCTTATGAGCAGTTCTTC
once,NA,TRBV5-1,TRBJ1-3,CASSLVQGAGNTIYF,TGCGCCAGCAGCTTGGTTCAGGGCGCGGGAAACACCATATATTTT
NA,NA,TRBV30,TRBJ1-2,CASLGLYINYGYTF,TGTGCCTCCCTGGGACTCTACATTAACTATGGCTACACCTTC
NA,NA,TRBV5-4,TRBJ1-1,CASSLPLGGGTEAFF,TGTGCCAGCAGCCTGCCCTTGGGGGGGGGAACTGAAGCTTTCTTT
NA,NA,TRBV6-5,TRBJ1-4,CASSPRGASNEKLFF,TGTGCCAGCAGCCCGCGGGGGGCTTCTAATGAAAAACTGTTTTTT
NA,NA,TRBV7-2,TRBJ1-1,CASSMRPGFAPSPNTEAFF,TGTGCCAGCAGCATGAGACCAGGATTTGCACCCTCCCCGAACACTGAAGCTTTCTTT
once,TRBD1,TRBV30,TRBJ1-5,CAWRTTGGSNQPQHF,TGTGCCTGGAGAACGACAGGGGGAAGCAATCAGCCCCAGCATTTT
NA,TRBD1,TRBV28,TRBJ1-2,CASSSRGPVYGYTF,TGTGCCAGCAGTTCCAGGGGGCCCGTCTATGGCTACACCTTC
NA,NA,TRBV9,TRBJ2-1,CASSVGRGSYNEQFF,TGTGCCAGCAGCGTAGGCCGGGGGTCCTACAATGAGCAGTTCTTC
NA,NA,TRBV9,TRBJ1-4,CASSVGSHHLNEKLFF,TGTGCCAGCAGCGTGGGAAGTCACCACCTTAATGAAAAACTGTTTTTT
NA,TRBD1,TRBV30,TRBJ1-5,CAWSGTGDGQPQHF,TGTGCCTGGAGTGGGACAGGGGACGGGCAGCCCCAGCATTTT
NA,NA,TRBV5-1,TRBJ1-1,CASSLAGGTLEAFF,TGCGCCAGCAGCTTGGCGGGGGGAACCCTCGAAGCTTTCTTT
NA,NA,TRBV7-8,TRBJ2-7,CASSPIVSGLNYEQYF,TGTGCCAGCAGCCCAATCGTCAGCGGCCTAAACTACGAGCAGTACTTC
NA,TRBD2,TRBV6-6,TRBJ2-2,CASSYSGGRRAGELFF,TGTGCCAGCAGTTACTCGGGCGGGAGGAGAGCCGGGGAGCTGTTTTTT
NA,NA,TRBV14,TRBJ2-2,CASSPWTVGGELFF,TGTGCCAGCAGCCCGTGGACAGTGGGCGGGGAGCTGTTTTTT
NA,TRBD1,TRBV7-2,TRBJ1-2,CASSQGQTDYGYTF,TGTGCCAGCAGCCAGGGACAGACAGACTATGGCTACACCTTC
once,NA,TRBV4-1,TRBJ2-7,CASSQDILGWQTYEQYF,TGCGCCAGCAGCCAAGACATATTGGGTTGGCAGACCTACGAGCAGTACTTC
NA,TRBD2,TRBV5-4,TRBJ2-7,CASSPPTSGRQNEQYF,TGTGCCAGCAGCCCCCCGACTAGCGGGAGGCAGAACGAGCAGTACTTC
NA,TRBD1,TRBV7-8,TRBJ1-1,CASSLVGQGTEAFF,TGTGCCAGCAGCTTGGTCGGACAGGGCACTGAAGCTTTCTTT
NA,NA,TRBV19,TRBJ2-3,CASSNGLGVGPSTDTQYF,TGTGCCAGTTCGAACGGCCTAGGAGTAGGGCCTAGCACAGATACGCAGTATTTT
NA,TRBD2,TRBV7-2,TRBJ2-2,CASSRTSGRAGELFF,TGTGCCAGCAGCAGGACTAGCGGGAGGGCCGGGGAGCTGTTTTTT
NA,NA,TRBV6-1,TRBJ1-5,CASRLGRGNQPQHF,TGTGCCAGCAGATTAGGCAGGGGTAATCAGCCCCAGCATTTT
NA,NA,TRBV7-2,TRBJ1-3,CASSLGQPSSGNTIYF,TGTGCCAGCAGCTTAGGACAACCGAGCTCTGGAAACACCATATATTTT
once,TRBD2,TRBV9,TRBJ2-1,CASSPLGLAGDNEQFF,TGTGCCAGCAGCCCCCTCGGACTAGCGGGAGACAATGAGCAGTTCTTC
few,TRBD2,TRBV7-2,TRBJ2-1,CASSYVAGIYNEQFF,TGTGCCAGCAGCTATGTAGCGGGAATCTACAATGAGCAGTTCTTC
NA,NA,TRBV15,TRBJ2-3,CATSRDTGLDTQYF,TGTGCCACCAGCAGAGACACAGGGTTGGATACGCAGTATTTT
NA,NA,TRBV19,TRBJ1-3,CASGSRSGNTIYF,TGTGCCAGTGGGAGTCGCTCTGGAAACACCATATATTTT
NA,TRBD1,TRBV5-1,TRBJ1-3,CASSLEGGTGNTIYF,TGCGCCAGCAGCTTGGAAGGGGGCACTGGAAACACCATATATTTT
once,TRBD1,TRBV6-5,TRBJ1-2,CASSPSGTGGYGYTF,TGTGCCAGCAGCCCCTCCGGGACAGGGGGCTATGGCTACACCTTC
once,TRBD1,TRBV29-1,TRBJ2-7,CGAGTGVAYEQYF,TGCGGAGCTGGGACAGGGGTCGCCTACGAGCAGTACTTC
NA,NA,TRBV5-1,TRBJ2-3,CASSFPSTDTQYF,TGCGCCAGCAGCTTCCCTAGCACAGATACGCAGTATTTT
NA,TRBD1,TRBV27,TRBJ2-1,CASSPRLGGERQFF,TGTGCCAGCAGTCCGCGTTTAGGGGGCGAGCGGCAGTTCTTC
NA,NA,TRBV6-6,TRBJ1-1,CASSYEPGNTEAFF,TGTGCCAGCAGTTACGAGCCGGGGAACACTGAAGCTTTCTTT
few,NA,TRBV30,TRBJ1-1,CAWSRALNTEAFF,TGTGCCTGGAGTAGGGCCCTAAACACTGAAGCTTTCTTT
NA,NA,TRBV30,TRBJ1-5,CAWSEWDFGGNQPQHF,TGTGCCTGGAGTGAGTGGGACTTTGGGGGCAATCAGCCCCAGCATTTT
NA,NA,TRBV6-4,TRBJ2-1,CASSGYEQFF,TGTGCCAGCAGTGGTTATGAGCAGTTCTTC
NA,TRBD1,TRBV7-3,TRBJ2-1,CASSSGLGQVHNEQFF,TGTGCCAGCAGCTCGGGATTGGGACAGGTCCACAATGAGCAGTTCTTC
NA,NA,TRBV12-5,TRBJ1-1,CASRPGPGTEAFF,TGTGCTAGTCGACCCGGACCTGGCACTGAAGCTTTCTTT
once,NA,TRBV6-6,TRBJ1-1,CASSYSANTEAFF,TGTGCCAGCAGTTACTCGGCGAACACTGAAGCTTTCTTT
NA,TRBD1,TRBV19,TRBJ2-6,CASSIVARGSGANVLTF,TGTGCCAGTAGTATAGTAGCCAGGGGGTCTGGGGCCAACGTCCTGACTTTC